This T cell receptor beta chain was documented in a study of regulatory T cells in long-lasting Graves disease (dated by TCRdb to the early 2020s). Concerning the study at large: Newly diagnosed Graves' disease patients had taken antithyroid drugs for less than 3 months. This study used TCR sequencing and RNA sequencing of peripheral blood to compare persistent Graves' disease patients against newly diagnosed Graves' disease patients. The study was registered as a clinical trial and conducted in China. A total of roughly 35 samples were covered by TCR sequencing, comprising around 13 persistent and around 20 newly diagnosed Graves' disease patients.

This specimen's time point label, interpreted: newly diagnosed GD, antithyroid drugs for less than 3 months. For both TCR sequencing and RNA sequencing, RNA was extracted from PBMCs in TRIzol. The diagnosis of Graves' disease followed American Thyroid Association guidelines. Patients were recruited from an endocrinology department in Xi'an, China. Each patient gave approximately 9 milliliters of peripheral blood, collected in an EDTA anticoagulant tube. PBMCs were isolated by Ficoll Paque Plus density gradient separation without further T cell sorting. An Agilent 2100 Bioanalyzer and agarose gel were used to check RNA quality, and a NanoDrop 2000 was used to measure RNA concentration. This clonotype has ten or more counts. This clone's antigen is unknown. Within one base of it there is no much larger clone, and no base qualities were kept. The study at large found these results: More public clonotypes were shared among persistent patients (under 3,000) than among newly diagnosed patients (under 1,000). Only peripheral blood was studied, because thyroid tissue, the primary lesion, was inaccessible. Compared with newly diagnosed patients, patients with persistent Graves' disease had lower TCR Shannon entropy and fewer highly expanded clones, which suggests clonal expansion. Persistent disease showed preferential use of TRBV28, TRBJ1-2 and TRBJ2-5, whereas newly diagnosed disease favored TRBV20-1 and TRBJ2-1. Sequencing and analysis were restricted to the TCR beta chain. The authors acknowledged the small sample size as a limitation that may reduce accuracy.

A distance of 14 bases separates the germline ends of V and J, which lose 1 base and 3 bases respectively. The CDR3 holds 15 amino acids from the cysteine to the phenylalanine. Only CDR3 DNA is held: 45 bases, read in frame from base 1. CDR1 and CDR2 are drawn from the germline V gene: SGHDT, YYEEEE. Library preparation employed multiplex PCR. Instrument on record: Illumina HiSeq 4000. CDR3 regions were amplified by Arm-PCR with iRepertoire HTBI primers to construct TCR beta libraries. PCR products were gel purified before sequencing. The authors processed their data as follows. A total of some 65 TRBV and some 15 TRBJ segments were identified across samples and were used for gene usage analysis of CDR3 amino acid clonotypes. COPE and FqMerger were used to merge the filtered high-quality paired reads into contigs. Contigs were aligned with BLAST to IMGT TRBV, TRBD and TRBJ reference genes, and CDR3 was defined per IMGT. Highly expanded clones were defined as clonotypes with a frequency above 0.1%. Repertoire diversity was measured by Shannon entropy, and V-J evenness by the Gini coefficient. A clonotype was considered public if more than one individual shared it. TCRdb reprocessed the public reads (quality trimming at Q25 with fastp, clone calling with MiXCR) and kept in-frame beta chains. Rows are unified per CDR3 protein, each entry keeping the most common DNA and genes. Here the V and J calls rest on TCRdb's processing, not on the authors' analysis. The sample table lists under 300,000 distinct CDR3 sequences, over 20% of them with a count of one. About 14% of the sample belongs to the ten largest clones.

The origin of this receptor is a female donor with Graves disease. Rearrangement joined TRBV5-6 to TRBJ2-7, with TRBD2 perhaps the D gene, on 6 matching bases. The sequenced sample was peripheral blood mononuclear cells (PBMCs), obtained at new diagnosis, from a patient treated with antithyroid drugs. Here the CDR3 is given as CASSLRWQGGYEQYF. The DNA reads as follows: TGTGCCAGCAGCTTGCGATGGCAGGGAGGCTACGAGCAGTACTTC.